This T cell receptor beta chain was captured by sequencing in a study of T cells in localized non-small cell lung cancer. A note on this clone: The target antigen is unknown.

Some clones are missing from TCRdb's copy, which holds only in-frame ones; the method was immunoSEQ multiplex PCR. Of about 11,000 clones detected, more than 70% appear once; the ten largest clones hold approximately 23%. Germline V lookup: CDR1 SGHRS, CDR2 YFSETQ. V lost 3 bases, J lost 4 bases, and 16 bases lay in between. This CDR3 has 15 residues. Findings and caveats of the study: Maximal T cell clonality occurred in uninvolved adjacent lung, with tumor ranking below it. In adjacent lung, a median roughly 57 of the top 100 tumor clones were found.

The chain joins TRBV5-1 to TRBJ1-2; tentative D call: TRBD1 (5 bases). The source was peripheral blood, collected before any cancer treatment. The TCR was taken from a male donor aged 60 or over with stage I lung adenocarcinoma. CDR3 bases: TGCGCCAGCAGCTCGGATCCGGGACGGGCCTATGGCTACACCTTC. Residues: CASSSDPGRAYGYTF.